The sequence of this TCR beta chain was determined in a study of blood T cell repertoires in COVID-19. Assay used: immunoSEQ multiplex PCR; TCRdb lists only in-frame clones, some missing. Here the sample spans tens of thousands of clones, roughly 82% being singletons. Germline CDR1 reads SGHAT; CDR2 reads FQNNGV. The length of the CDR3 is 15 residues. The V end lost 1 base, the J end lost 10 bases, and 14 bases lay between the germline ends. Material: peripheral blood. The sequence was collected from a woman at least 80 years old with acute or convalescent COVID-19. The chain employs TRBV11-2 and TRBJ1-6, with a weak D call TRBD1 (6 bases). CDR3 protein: CASSLGGQTISPLHF. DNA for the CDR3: TGTGCCAGCAGCTTAGGGGGACAAACCATCTCACCCCTCCACTTT.